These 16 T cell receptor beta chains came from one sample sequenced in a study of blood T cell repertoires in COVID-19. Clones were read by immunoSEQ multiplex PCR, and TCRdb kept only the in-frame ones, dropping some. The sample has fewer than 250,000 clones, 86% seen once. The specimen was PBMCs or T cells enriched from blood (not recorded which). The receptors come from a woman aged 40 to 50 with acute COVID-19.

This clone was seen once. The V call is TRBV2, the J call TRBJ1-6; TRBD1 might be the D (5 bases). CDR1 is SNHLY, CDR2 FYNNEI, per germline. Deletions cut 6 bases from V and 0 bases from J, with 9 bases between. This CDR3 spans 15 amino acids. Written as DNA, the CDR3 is TGTGCCAGCAGGAGACAGAGCTCCTATAATTCACCCCTCCACTTT. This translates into CASRRQSSYNSPLHF.

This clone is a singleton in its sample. Here the CDR3 reads CASMRTGGGGQPQHF. CDR3 coding DNA: TGTGCCAGCATGAGGACAGGGGGCGGAGGTCAGCCCCAGCATTTT. The chain employs TRBV2 and TRBJ1-5; the match to TRBD1 covers 11 bases. The germline gives CDR1 SNHLY, CDR2 FYNNEI. This CDR3 has 15 amino acids. V trimming: 7 bases; J trimming: 6 bases; junction bases outside the gene matches: 8.

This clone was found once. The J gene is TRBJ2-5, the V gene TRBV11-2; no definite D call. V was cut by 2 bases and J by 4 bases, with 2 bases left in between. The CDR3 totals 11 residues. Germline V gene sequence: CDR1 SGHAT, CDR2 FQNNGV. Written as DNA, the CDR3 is TGTGCCAGCAGCTTACTAGAGACCCAGTACTTC. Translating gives CASSLLETQYF.

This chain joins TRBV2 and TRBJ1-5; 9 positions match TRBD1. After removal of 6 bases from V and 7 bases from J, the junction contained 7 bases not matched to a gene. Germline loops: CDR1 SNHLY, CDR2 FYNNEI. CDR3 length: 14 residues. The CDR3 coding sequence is TGTGCCAGCAGGGATACAGGGGGCAGCCAGCCCCAGCATTTT. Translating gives CASRDTGGSQPQHF.

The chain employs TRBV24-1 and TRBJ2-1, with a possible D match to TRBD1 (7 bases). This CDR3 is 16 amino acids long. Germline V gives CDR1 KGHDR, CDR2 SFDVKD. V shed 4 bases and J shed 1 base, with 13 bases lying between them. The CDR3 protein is CATSDWGDSSYNEQFF. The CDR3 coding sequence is TGTGCCACCAGTGACTGGGGGGACAGTTCCTACAATGAGCAGTTCTTC.

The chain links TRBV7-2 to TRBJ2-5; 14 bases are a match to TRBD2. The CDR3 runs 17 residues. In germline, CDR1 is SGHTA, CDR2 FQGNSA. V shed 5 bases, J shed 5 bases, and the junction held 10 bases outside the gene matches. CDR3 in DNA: TGTGCCAGCAGCCGGGGACTAGCGGGAGTCGGGGCGGAGACCCAGTACTTC. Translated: CASSRGLAGVGAETQYF. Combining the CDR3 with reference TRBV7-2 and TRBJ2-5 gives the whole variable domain GAGVSQSPSNKVTEKGKDVELRCDPISGHTALYWYRQSLGQGLEFLIYFQGNSAPDKSGLPSDRFSAERTGGSVSTLTIQRTQQEDSAVYLCASSRGLAGVGAETQYFGPGTRLLVL.

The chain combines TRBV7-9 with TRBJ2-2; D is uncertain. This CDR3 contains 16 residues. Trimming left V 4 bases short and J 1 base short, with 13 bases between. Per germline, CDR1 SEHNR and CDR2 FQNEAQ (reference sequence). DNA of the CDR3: TGTGCCAGCAGCTCAGTGACAAACGGGAACACCGGGGAGCTGTTTTTT. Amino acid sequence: CASSSVTNGNTGELFF.

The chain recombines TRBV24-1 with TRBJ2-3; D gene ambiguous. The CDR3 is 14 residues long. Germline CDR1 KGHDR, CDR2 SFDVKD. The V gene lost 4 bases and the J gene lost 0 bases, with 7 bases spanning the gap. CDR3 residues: CATSDSTSTDTQYF. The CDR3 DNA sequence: TGTGCCACCAGTGACTCCACTAGCACAGATACGCAGTATTTT.

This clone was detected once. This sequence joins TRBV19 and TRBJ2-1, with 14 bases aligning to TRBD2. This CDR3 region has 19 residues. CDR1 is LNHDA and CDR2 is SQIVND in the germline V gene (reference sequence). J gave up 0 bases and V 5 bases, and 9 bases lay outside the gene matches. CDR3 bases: TGTGCCAGTAGTCCAGGGACTAGCGGGAGCGGTGGCTCCTACAATGAGCAGTTCTTC. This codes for CASSPGTSGSGGSYNEQFF.

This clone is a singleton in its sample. The CDR3 region has the DNA TGTGCCAGTAGTATGGGGACAGGGAGATTAACCTACGAGCAGTACTTC. Translating it yields CASSMGTGRLTYEQYF. This chain joins TRBV19 and TRBJ2-7; 9 bases map to TRBD1. Unmatched junction bases numbered 8, after V lost 3 bases and J lost 2 bases. The CDR3 runs 16 residues. Germline loops: CDR1 LNHDA, CDR2 SQIVND (reference sequence).

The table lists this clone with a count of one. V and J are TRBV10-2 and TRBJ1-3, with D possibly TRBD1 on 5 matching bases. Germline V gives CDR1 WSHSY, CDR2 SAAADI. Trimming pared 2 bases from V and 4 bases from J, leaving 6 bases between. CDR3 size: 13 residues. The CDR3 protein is CASSEAGGNTIYF. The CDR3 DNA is TGCGCCAGCAGTGAGGCAGGGGGAAACACCATATATTTT.

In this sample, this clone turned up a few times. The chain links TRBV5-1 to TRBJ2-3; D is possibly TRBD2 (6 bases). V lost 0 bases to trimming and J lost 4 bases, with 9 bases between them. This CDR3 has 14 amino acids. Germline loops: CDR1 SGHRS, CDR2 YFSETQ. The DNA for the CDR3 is TGCGCCAGCAGCTTGGGACTAGTCTCAGATACGCAGTATTTT. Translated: CASSLGLVSDTQYF.

The CDR3 protein is CASKGDGYEQYF. CDR3 DNA: TGTGCCAGCAAGGGGGATGGGTACGAGCAGTACTTC. The chain couples TRBV2 to TRBJ2-7; TRBD1 is a possible D gene (6 bases). Germline V gene sequence: CDR1 SNHLY, CDR2 FYNNEI. V lost 7 bases and J lost 4, with 11 bases in between. The length of the CDR3 is 12 residues.

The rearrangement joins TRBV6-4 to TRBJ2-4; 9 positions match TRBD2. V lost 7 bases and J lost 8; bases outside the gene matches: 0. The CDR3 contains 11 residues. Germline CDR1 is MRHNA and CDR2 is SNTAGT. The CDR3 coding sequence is TGTGCCAGCATAGCGGGAGACATTCAGTACTTC. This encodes CASIAGDIQYF.

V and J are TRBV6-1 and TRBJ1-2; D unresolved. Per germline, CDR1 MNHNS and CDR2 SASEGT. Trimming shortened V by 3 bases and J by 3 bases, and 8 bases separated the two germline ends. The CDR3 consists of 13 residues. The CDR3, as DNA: TGTGCCAGCAGTGACCAGGCCCACTATGGCTACACCTTC. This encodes CASSDQAHYGYTF.

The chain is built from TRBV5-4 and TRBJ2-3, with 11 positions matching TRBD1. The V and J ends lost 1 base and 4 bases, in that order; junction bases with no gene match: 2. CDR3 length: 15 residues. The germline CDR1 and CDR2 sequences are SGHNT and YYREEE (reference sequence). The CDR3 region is CASSLPGQGADTQYF. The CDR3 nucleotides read TGTGCCAGCAGCTTGCCGGGACAGGGGGCAGATACGCAGTATTTT.